This record covers a single T cell receptor (beta chain). As handled by the study authors: By means of reference gene primer amplification, nucleated cell counts were estimated. Assay: immunoSEQ multiplex PCR; the TCRdb copy retains only in-frame clones and omits some. V and J calls and clone size are copied from that table; D and trimming were computed from the DNA. The sample contains 250,000 to 350,000 clones, approximately 88% of which appear only once. This record comes from a study of blood T cell repertoires in COVID-19. For the study at large: Whether acute or convalescent, the COVID-19 samples came from the United States, Italy and Spain. PBMCs, B-cell-depleted T cells, or T cells provided the cDNA or gDNA that made up the material.

This CDR3 comprises 15 residues. The J segment lost 0 bases and the V segment lost 3 bases, leaving 3 bases of the junction unmatched. CDR1 and CDR2 (germline): SGHTA, FQGNSA. Input material: peripheral blood. This TCR was sampled from a man aged 18 to 29 with active or convalescent COVID-19. The rearrangement links TRBV7-2 to TRBJ1-1; 8 positions agree with TRBD1. Here the CDR3 reads CASSLSGGVNTEAFF. In DNA, the CDR3 is TGTGCCAGCAGCTTGTCAGGGGGCGTGAACACTGAAGCTTTCTTT.